This T cell receptor beta chain was observed in a study of OX40 agonist ivuxolimab in advanced cancers. Regarding the study as a whole: Clones of CD4+ and CD8+ blood T cells grew by week 6 at doses of 0.1 to 3.0 mg/kg. Low normalized T-cell clonal expansion was additionally recorded for some nonresponders. Researchers did not determine the expanded peripheral T cells' antigen specificity. Expanded clones tended on average to be more numerous among CD8+ T cells than CD4+.

Measured with immunoSEQ multiplex PCR; TCRdb has only the in-frame clones, and not every one. The table lists nearly 60,000 clones, around nine tenths of them singletons. Germline V lookup: CDR1 SGHRS, CDR2 YFSETQ. Trimming cost V 3 bases and J 1 base, with 10 bases left between them. CDR3 length: 14 amino acids. With regard to this clone: Its antigen is undetermined.

The sequenced sample was CD4+ or CD8+ T cells sorted from blood, obtained in a trial of the OX40 agonist ivuxolimab. The TCR comes from an adult with an advanced solid tumor such as melanoma, head and neck, liver or kidney cancer. The gene calls are TRBV5-1 and TRBJ2-5; D not resolved. The CDR3 nucleotides are TGCGCCAGCAGCTGGACGGCTCTCCAAGAGACCCAGTACTTC. Translated, it gives CASSWTALQETQYF.